The 29 T cell receptor beta chains listed next were all sequenced from one sample in a study of blood T cell repertoires in COVID-19. Profiling relied on immunoSEQ multiplex PCR, and the TCRdb table lists in-frame clones only, not all of them. The table has a few hundred thousand clones, 70% to 90% seen once. The sample comprised peripheral blood. The receptors derive from a man aged 50 to 60 with active or convalescent COVID-19.

The chain joins TRBV2 to TRBJ1-1; TRBD1 agrees at 7 bases. V lost 7 bases and J lost 4; bases outside the gene matches: 6. The CDR3 length is 13 residues. CDR1 is SNHLY and CDR2 is FYNNEI in the germline V gene. CDR3 nucleotides: TGTGCCAGCAACCGGGACAGCATCACTGAAGCTTTCTTT. As protein: CASNRDSITEAFF.

The V call is TRBV7-9, the J call TRBJ1-5; 7 nucleotides agree with TRBD1. The junction had 4 bases not matched to a gene; V was cut back by 1 base and J by 4 bases. Germline V gene sequence: CDR1 SEHNR, CDR2 FQNEAQ (reference sequence). This CDR3 is built from 15 residues. The CDR3 reads CASSLGGQENQPQHF. The CDR3 DNA sequence: TGTGCCAGCAGCTTAGGAGGACAGGAAAATCAGCCCCAGCATTTT.

V gene TRBV6-5 combines with J gene TRBJ2-1, with TRBD1 identical over 8 bases. In germline, CDR1 is MNHEY, CDR2 SVGAGI. V was pared by 7 bases and J by 8 bases, with 10 bases of the junction left unmatched. This CDR3 spans 14 amino acids. For the CDR3, the DNA is TGTGCCAGCATGCCAGGGGGCCTAACCGATGAGCAGTTCTTC. It is translated as CASMPGGLTDEQFF.

A remark on this clone: Other DNA sequences in the sample encode the same CDR3. Here the CDR3 DNA reads TGTGCCAGCAGCTTAGTTCCAGGACAGGGTACCTACGAGCAGTACTTC. Translated, it gives CASSLVPGQGTYEQYF. The V and J genes are TRBV11-2 and TRBJ2-7; 8 bases agree with TRBD1. This CDR3 region has 16 residues. V shed 1 base, J shed 2 bases, and the junction held 7 bases outside the gene matches. Germline CDR1 reads SGHAT; CDR2 reads FQNNGV.

The V call is TRBV4-2, the J call TRBJ2-7, with a possible D match to TRBD1 (6 bases). The CDR3 runs to 13 residues. In germline, CDR1 is LGHNA, CDR2 YNFKEQ. Trimming cost V 5 bases and J 3 bases, with 11 bases left between them. The CDR3, as DNA: TGTGCCAGCAGCAACAGGGTCGGCTACGAGCAGTACTTC. Amino acid sequence: CASSNRVGYEQYF.

Of note for this clone: At one of its ends the junction is not consistent with the germline gene, which may arise from a read error. The chain has TRBV28 and TRBJ2-7; D is uncertain. The CDR3 length is 16 residues. Germline V lookup: CDR1 MDHEN, CDR2 SYDVKM. DNA for the CDR3: TGTGCCAGCAGCCCAACCGAAGGAGCGCCGGCCAGTCGTTTGAACTTC. It specifies CASSPTEGAPASRLNF.

The rearrangement uses TRBV7-2 and TRBJ2-1; 10 bases map to TRBD2. V trimming: 4 bases; J trimming: 6 bases; junction bases outside the gene matches: 6. Germline V CDR1 and CDR2: SGHTA, FQGNSA. The CDR3 contains 15 residues. CDR3 DNA sequence: TGTGCCAGCAGCTCCTCATCTAGCGGGAGCAATGAGCAGTTCTTC. Encoded protein: CASSSSSSGSNEQFF.

The gene calls are TRBV7-6 and TRBJ1-3; D is ambiguous. Germline lookup yields CDR1 SGHVS and CDR2 FNYEAQ. The V gene lost 4 bases and the J gene lost 7 bases, with 23 bases spanning the gap. The CDR3 spans 17 residues. The CDR3, as DNA: TGTGCCAGCAGCTCCCTTGGCCATCCGGGGAAGTACAACACCATATATTTT. It specifies CASSSLGHPGKYNTIYF.

The V gene is TRBV19, the J gene TRBJ2-1; the D gene is possibly TRBD1 (6 bases). The CDR3 consists of 17 residues. Trimming removed 6 bases from V and 0 bases from J, with 18 bases in between. CDR1 and CDR2 from the germline V gene are LNHDA and SQIVND (reference sequence). The CDR3 loop is CASSRATGFSSYNEQFF. In nucleotides, the CDR3 is TGTGCCAGTAGCCGAGCAACAGGGTTCAGCTCCTACAATGAGCAGTTCTTC.

The rearrangement joins TRBV3-1 (or the pseudogene TRBV3-2) to TRBJ2-7; 13 bases agree with TRBD2. V dropped 5 bases and J dropped 10; count of bases not matched to a gene: 5. Germline loops: CDR1 LGHDT, CDR2 YNNKEL (reference sequence). This CDR3 region has 13 residues. This CDR3 is CASSYGTSGTQYF. The CDR3 bases are TGTGCCAGCAGCTACGGGACTAGCGGGACTCAGTACTTC.

The rearrangement uses TRBV28 and TRBJ1-5; possible D gene TRBD1, 5 bases. Germline values: CDR1 MDHEN, CDR2 SYDVKM. The length of the CDR3 is 15 residues. The V end was cut by 1 base, the J end by 3 bases, with 10 bases between. CDR3 sequence (DNA): TGTGCCAGCAGTTTATCTGCAGGGCCCAATCAGCCCCAGCATTTT. Translation gives CASSLSAGPNQPQHF.

The chain uses TRBV6-5 and TRBJ2-7, with D unclear. CDR3 size: 15 residues. With 2 bases removed from V and 3 bases from J, the gap between germline ends came to 14 bases. The germline gives CDR1 MNHEY, CDR2 SVGAGI. The chain's CDR3 is CASSYGRSPYYEQYF. CDR3 nucleotide sequence: TGTGCCAGCAGTTACGGTAGGAGCCCCTACTACGAGCAGTACTTC.

The V call is TRBV3-1 (or the pseudogene TRBV3-2), the J call TRBJ1-2; 8 bases map to TRBD1. There are 16 residues in the CDR3. Losses at the gene ends were 5 bases for V and 5 bases for J; bases not matched to a gene: 13. The germline CDR1 and CDR2 sequences are LGHDT and YNNKEL (reference sequence). The CDR3, as DNA: TGTGCCAGCAGCTCCCGTTCCACAGGGGGGGCATATGGCTACACCTTC. This gives the protein CASSSRSTGGAYGYTF.

A few counts support this clone. The chain carries TRBV27 and TRBJ1-6; unclear D gene. Trimming removed 3 bases from V and 8 bases from J, with 11 bases in between. Germline lookup yields CDR1 MNHEY and CDR2 SMNVEV (reference sequence). This CDR3 region has 14 residues. CDR3 DNA: TGTGCCAGCAGTTTTGAGTGGAGGGATTCACCCCTCCACTTT. It encodes CASSFEWRDSPLHF.

The chain couples TRBV5-6 to TRBJ2-1; 12 bases line up with TRBD1. The CDR3 has 16 amino acids. Trimming cost V 3 bases and J 5 bases; bases outside gene matches: 6. Germline loops: CDR1 SGHDT, CDR2 YYEEEE. CDR3 residues: CASSWLGQGADNEQFF. CDR3 bases: TGTGCCAGCAGCTGGCTGGGACAGGGGGCGGACAATGAGCAGTTCTTC.

The rearrangement links TRBV10-1 to TRBJ1-6; TRBD1 matches at 7 bases. This CDR3 comprises 17 residues. After removal of 7 bases from V and 9 bases from J, the junction contained 18 bases not matched to a gene. In germline, CDR1 is WNHNN, CDR2 SYGVQD (reference sequence). The CDR3: CASTSAVTGFFCSPLHF. The CDR3 coding sequence is TGCGCCAGCACATCGGCCGTGACAGGGTTTTTTTGTTCACCCCTCCACTTT.

This chain joins TRBV19 and TRBJ1-4; 8 bases align to TRBD1. Trimming removed 9 bases from V and 5 bases from J; junction bases left unmatched: 11. The CDR3 loop spans 15 amino acids. Germline CDR1 is LNHDA and CDR2 is SQIVND (reference sequence). CDR3 sequence: CASQSRQGINEKLFF. Written as DNA, the CDR3 is TGTGCCAGCCAATCTCGACAGGGGATCAATGAAAAACTGTTTTTT.

The gene calls are TRBV3-1 (or the pseudogene TRBV3-2) and TRBJ2-1; 10 bases are shared with TRBD2. The germline V gene encodes CDR1 LGHDT and CDR2 YNNKEL (reference sequence). The CDR3 sequence is 17 residues long. V shed 4 bases, J shed 8 bases, and the junction held 14 bases outside the gene matches. The CDR3 is CASSRPPLAGGSDEQFF. CDR3 nucleotide sequence: TGTGCCAGCAGCCGACCCCCCTTAGCGGGAGGTAGCGATGAGCAGTTCTTC.

The rearrangement joins TRBV19 to TRBJ1-1; D possibly corresponds to TRBD1 (6 bases). V was trimmed by 6 bases and J by 10 bases, leaving 18 bases between them. Germline assignment: CDR1 LNHDA and CDR2 SQIVND (reference sequence). The CDR3 extends over 13 amino acids. CDR3 nucleotides: TGTGCCAGTAGCAATAGGGGCTTGGACAGAGCTTTCTTT. Translation gives CASSNRGLDRAFF.

The V call is TRBV9, the J call TRBJ2-6; D call uncertain. CDR1 SGDLS and CDR2 YYNGEE come from the germline V gene. The CDR3 has 15 residues. With 1 base removed from V and 0 bases from J, the gap between germline ends came to 5 bases. The chain's CDR3 is CASSVMYSGANVLTF. CDR3 DNA: TGTGCCAGCAGCGTAATGTACTCTGGGGCCAACGTCCTGACTTTC.

The chain couples TRBV19 to TRBJ2-3; unclear D gene. The germline gives CDR1 LNHDA, CDR2 SQIVND (reference sequence). Trimming took off 3 bases at V and 6 bases at J, with 4 bases between the two ends. The CDR3 runs 11 residues. The CDR3 protein is CASSIADTQYF. CDR3 DNA sequence: TGTGCCAGTAGTATCGCGGATACGCAGTATTTT.

The CDR3 sequence is CASSRRLEGELFF. The CDR3 DNA reads as TGTGCCAGCTCACGGCGACTGGAGGGGGAGCTGTTTTTT. This chain links TRBV18 with TRBJ2-2; no clear D gene. The CDR3 contains 13 residues. Germline V gene data show CDR1 as KGHSH and CDR2 as LQKENI. V was shortened by 4 bases and J by 8 bases, with 11 bases between the two germline ends.

This chain links TRBV19 with TRBJ2-7, with 7 positions matching TRBD1. Germline lookup yields CDR1 LNHDA and CDR2 SQIVND (reference sequence). The CDR3 consists of 15 residues. V trimming: 2 bases; J trimming: 2 bases; junction bases outside the gene matches: 6. CDR3 amino acids: CASSIIADRAYEQYF. In nucleotides, the CDR3 is TGTGCCAGTAGTATAATAGCCGACAGGGCCTACGAGCAGTACTTC.

This sequence joins TRBV6-6 and TRBJ1-1; D not resolved. Per the germline V gene, CDR1 is MNHNY and CDR2 is SVGAGI (reference sequence). The CDR3 loop spans 12 amino acids. Trimming stripped 2 bases from V and 11 bases from J, with 12 bases between. As DNA, the CDR3 is TGTGCCAGCAGTTACGACACCCCAATGGCTTTCTTT. As protein: CASSYDTPMAFF.

J is TRBJ2-4 and V is TRBV9; D perhaps matches TRBD2 (8 bases). Germline assignment: CDR1 SGDLS and CDR2 YYNGEE. V lost 3 bases to trimming and J lost 5 bases, with 21 bases between them. This CDR3 spans 17 amino acids. CDR3 sequence reads: CASSAGGGDREQNIQYF. The CDR3 DNA reads TGTGCCAGCAGCGCGGGAGGGGGAGACAGGGAACAAAACATTCAGTACTTC.

V and J are TRBV18 and TRBJ2-3; TRBD2 agrees at 7 bases. This CDR3 comprises 17 residues. Germline V gives CDR1 KGHSH, CDR2 LQKENI. J lost 2 bases, V lost 3 bases, and 11 bases had no gene match. DNA of the CDR3: TGTGCCAGCTCACCTTTGGGGGAGACTAGCTCCACAGATACGCAGTATTTT. It translates to CASSPLGETSSTDTQYF.

The CDR3 nucleotides are TGTGCCTGGAGTATAAGTGAGCCAGATACGCAGTATTTT. Amino acids: CAWSISEPDTQYF. The chain combines TRBV30 with TRBJ2-3; D is unclear. Germline CDR1 and CDR2: GTSNPN and SVGIG (reference sequence). The CDR3 contains 13 residues. V lost 2 bases, J lost 4 bases, and 10 bases lay in between.

As to this clone: A read error may produce the germline difference seen at one junction end. This sequence joins TRBV7-7 and TRBJ2-1; D is possibly TRBD2 (6 bases). The CDR3 totals 15 residues. Germline V gene sequence: CDR1 SSHAT, CDR2 FNYEAQ (reference sequence). CDR3 sequence (DNA): TGTGCTAGCAGCATCCGACGGGGCGGGGTCAATGAGCAGTTCTTC. Translation gives CASSIRRGGVNEQFF.

The V and J genes are TRBV6-1 and TRBJ2-4; 7 bases line up with TRBD1. V was pared by 0 bases and J by 10 bases, with 3 bases of the junction left unmatched. The V gene's germline CDR1 is MNHNS and CDR2 SASEGT. The CDR3 loop spans 13 amino acids. CDR3 nucleotides: TGTGCCAGCAGTGAAGCGCGGACAGGTATTCAGTACTTC. Translated, it gives CASSEARTGIQYF.